The clone carrying this T cell receptor (beta chain) has a handful of counts. The target antigen is unknown. The record originates from a study of regulatory T cells in long-lasting Graves disease. The CDR3 length is 14 residues. Per germline, CDR1 MNHEY and CDR2 SVGAGI. Losses at the gene ends were 2 bases for V and 6 bases for J; bases not matched to a gene: 6. Study results and caveats: When disease was persistent, TRBV28, TRBJ1-2 and TRBJ2-5 were the favored segments.

The authors built TCR beta libraries using iRepertoire HTBI primers and Arm-PCR of CDR3 regions. Methods used by the authors: Identification of gene segments yielded some 60 TRBV and about 15 TRBJ across samples. Each CDR3 protein gets one entry after TCRdb re-called the multiplex PCR reads with MiXCR. These V and J calls are TCRdb output, not the study's own analysis. This table has over 350,000 distinct CDR3 sequences, 15% appearing once. Time point denoted: newly diagnosed GD, antithyroid drugs for less than 3 months. Generation of the TCR library employed RNA extracted from PBMCs. These data are also associated with another study on T cells in Graves' hyperthyroidism and ophthalmopathy. That work states: For Graves' hyperthyroidism to be stable, ophthalmopathy could not progress within 18 months.

This chain uses TRBV6-5 with TRBJ1-1, with TRBD1 matching over 7 bases. The source was peripheral blood mononuclear cells (PBMCs), collected at new diagnosis, from a patient treated with antithyroid drugs. The origin of this receptor is a woman aged 40 to 49 with Graves disease. CDR3 sequence: CASSYGTVFAEAFF. The CDR3 DNA follows: TGTGCCAGCAGTTACGGGACAGTGTTTGCTGAAGCTTTCTTT.